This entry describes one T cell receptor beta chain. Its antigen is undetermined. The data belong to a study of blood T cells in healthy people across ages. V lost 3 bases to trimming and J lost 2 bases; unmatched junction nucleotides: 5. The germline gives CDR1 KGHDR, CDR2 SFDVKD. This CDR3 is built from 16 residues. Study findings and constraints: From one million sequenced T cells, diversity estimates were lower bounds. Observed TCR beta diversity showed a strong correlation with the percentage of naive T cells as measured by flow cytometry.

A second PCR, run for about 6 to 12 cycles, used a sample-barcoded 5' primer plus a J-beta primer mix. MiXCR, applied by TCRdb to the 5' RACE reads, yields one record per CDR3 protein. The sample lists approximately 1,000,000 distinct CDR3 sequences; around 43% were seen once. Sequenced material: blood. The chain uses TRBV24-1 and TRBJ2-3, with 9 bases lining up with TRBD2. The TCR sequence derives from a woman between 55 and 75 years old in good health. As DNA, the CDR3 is TGTGCCACCAGTGATCCAATAGCGGGAGCCACAGATACGCAGTATTTT. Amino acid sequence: CATSDPIAGATDTQYF.